What follows are 4 T cell receptor beta chains derived from one specimen sequenced in a study of T cell clonality in common variable immunodeficiency (dated by TCRdb to between 2014 and 2016). Broad study findings and their caveats: Fewer deletions and N-nucleotide insertions were reportedly observed in CVID TCRbeta sequences, and highly modified clones with 13 or more V deletions were reportedly absent from CVID TCRbeta sequences.

Library preparation used the immunoSEQ multiplex PCR assay. Held by TCRdb, this immuneACCESS table contains in-frame sequences only and omits some clones. Under half of the omission traces to an unresolved V gene where checked; the cause of the rest is unknown. This sample includes around 10,000 clones, and none of them was observed just once. Over 6% of the sample is taken by the ten largest. No antigen is known for these receptors. Sequencing used peripheral blood mononuclear cells. Receptors were obtained from a human donor with common variable immunodeficiency.

A few counts support this clone. The read is 3 residues too short to cover the CDR3 end, so that end is filled in from the germline J gene. The V and J genes are TRBV7-2 and TRBJ2-7; 13 nucleotides line up with TRBD2. Germline-derived CDR1 and CDR2 are SGHTA and FQGNSA. This CDR3 is built from 15 residues. V dropped 5 bases and J dropped 3; count of bases not matched to a gene: 4. CDR3 in amino acids: CASSPGLAGVYEQYF. The DNA read from the CDR3 is TGTGCCAGCAGCCCCGGACTAGCGGGGGTCTACGAG. Together with reference TRBV7-2 and TRBJ2-7, the CDR3 gives the full variable domain: GAGVSQSPSNKVTEKGKDVELRCDPISGHTALYWYRQSLGQGLEFLIYFQGNSAPDKSGLPSDRFSAERTGGSVSTLTIQRTQQEDSAVYLCASSPGLAGVYEQYFGPGTRLTVT.

A word on this clone: The read comes to an end 3 residues before the CDR3 does, leaving the germline J gene to fill in the end. V is TRBV7-9 and J is TRBJ2-3; D gene uncertain. Germline V gene sequence: CDR1 SEHNR, CDR2 FQNEAQ (reference sequence). The CDR3 consists of 14 residues. V dropped 5 bases and J dropped 3 bases, with 12 bases sitting between them. The part of the CDR3 DNA that was read is TGTGCCAGCAGCGCTAATACCCTTACAGATACG. Protein sequence: CASSANTLTDT. The full CDR3 sequence reads CASSANTLTDTQYF.

Only a few counts were recorded for this clone. The sequence runs out 3 residues before the end of the CDR3; the remainder is reconstructed from the germline J gene. The chain employs TRBV6-2 or TRBV6-3 and TRBJ2-3; 7 bases map to TRBD1. The CDR3 loop spans 16 amino acids. Germline V lookup: CDR1 MNHEY, CDR2 SVGEGT. Unmatched junction bases numbered 16, after V lost 7 bases and J lost 6 bases. This CDR3 is CASISSRAHRGDTQYF. Incomplete CDR3 DNA: TGTGCCAGCATCTCGTCACGGGCCCACAGGGGTGATACG.

This clone was seen a few times. An end of the junction does not agree with germline; a read error may underlie this. The DNA ends 3 residues before the CDR3 does, and the rest of the CDR3 is filled in from the germline J gene. The rearrangement links TRBV7-7 to TRBJ2-1, with TRBD2 identical over 7 bases. This CDR3 is 16 amino acids long. Germline CDR1 reads SSHAT; CDR2 reads FNYEAQ (reference sequence). The CDR3 bases that were read are TGTGCTAGCAGCGCCTCTAGCGGCCGCTCCTACAATGAG. Protein product: CASSASSGRSYNE. The complete CDR3 protein is CASSASSGRSYNEQFF.